Presented here are 5 T cell receptor beta chains from one specimen sequenced in a study of blood T cell repertoires in COVID-19. The data were produced by immunoSEQ multiplex PCR, yet TCRdb's version contains in-frame clones alone and is incomplete. This sample carries roughly 100,000 clones, about nine tenths of them seen once, and the ten largest clones take approximately 15%. Sequencing used peripheral blood. Source of these receptors: a man aged 45-65 years with acute or convalescent COVID-19.

The V call is TRBV6-5, the J call TRBJ1-1; 7 positions match TRBD1. From germline, CDR1 is MNHEY and CDR2 SVGAGI. CDR3 length: 16 amino acids. The J segment lost 2 bases and the V segment lost 2 bases, leaving 8 bases of the junction unmatched. CDR3 in amino acids: CASSYPLGTANTEAFF. The CDR3 DNA follows: TGTGCCAGCAGTTACCCCCTCGGGACAGCAAACACTGAAGCTTTCTTT.

V gene TRBV3-1 (or the pseudogene TRBV3-2) combines with J gene TRBJ1-5, with no clear D. This CDR3 has 15 amino acids. V was trimmed by 0 bases and J by 7 bases, leaving 13 bases between them. Germline V gene lookup returns CDR1 LGHDT and CDR2 YNNKEL (reference sequence). Written as DNA, the CDR3 is TGTGCCAGCAGCCAAGATAGGAGCAGCAGACAGCCCCAGCATTTT. Its protein is CASSQDRSSRQPQHF.

The gene calls are TRBV28 and TRBJ1-2; the D is unclear. The CDR3 has 14 residues. V shed 6 bases and J shed 3 bases, with 14 bases lying between them. Germline V gives CDR1 MDHEN, CDR2 SYDVKM. The CDR3 spells CASSQARFDYGYTF. CDR3 DNA sequence: TGTGCCAGCAGCCAAGCCAGGTTTGACTATGGCTACACCTTC.

The V and J genes are TRBV6-5 and TRBJ2-2, with D possibly being TRBD1 (5 bases). Trimming removed 10 bases at V and 0 bases at J, with 9 bases between. Per germline, CDR1 MNHEY and CDR2 SVGAGI. The CDR3 is 13 residues long. CDR3 nucleotides: TGTGCCACCGGACAAACGAACACCGGGGAGCTGTTTTTT. Translation: CATGQTNTGELFF.

The J gene is TRBJ1-3, the V gene TRBV13, with TRBD1 matching over 7 bases. CDR3 length equals 14 residues. Germline trimming cut 5 bases from V and 5 bases from J; bases unmatched to any gene: 6. CDR1 and CDR2 (germline): PRHDT, FYEKMQ (reference sequence). CDR3 bases: TGTGCCAGCAGCCGTGACAGGGCGAGAAACACCATATATTTT. Translated, it gives CASSRDRARNTIYF.